One T cell receptor (beta chain) is described in this entry. Its cognate antigen has yet to be identified. No base-level quality is on record; no much larger clone is a single base apart. Libraries were prepared through the immunoSEQ multiplex PCR assay. TCRdb took over this immuneACCESS table, retaining in-frame rearrangements with V and J assigned. Such tables are incomplete; in checked studies, under half of the missing clones stem from an unresolved V gene, and the remainder is unexplained. The sample profile shows 120,000 or so clones; roughly nine tenths of them were found once. The ten most abundant clones make up about 1.8% of the sample. The entry originates in a study of control samples from healthy donors and cancer patients (TCRdb year 2020). V was cut back by 7 bases and J by 0 bases, leaving a gap of 10 bases between them. Taken from cysteine to phenylalanine, the CDR3 has 14 residues. The entry retains the CDR3 DNA only, 42 bases that are in frame from base 1. Taken from the germline V gene (reference sequence), the CDR1 and CDR2 loops are MNHEY and SMNVEV.

Sequenced input: blood. This receptor chain uses TRBV27 and TRBJ1-5; no D gene is confidently identified. This TCR was recovered from a man aged 18-30 years in good health. The DNA sequence follows: TGTGCCAGCACTCCTTACCCTAGCAATCAGCCCCAGCATTTT. It translates as CASTPYPSNQPQHF.